These T cell receptor beta chains were read from a single sample in a study of blood T cell repertoires in COVID-19. Measured with immunoSEQ multiplex PCR; TCRdb has only the in-frame clones, and not every one. The table has about 210,000 clones, around three quarters seen once. The sequencing input was peripheral blood. The source of these receptors is a woman aged 70-85 years with acute or convalescent COVID-19. The CDR3 runs from the conserved cysteine through the conserved F or W. Each record gives: clone size, D gene, V gene, J gene, CDR3 protein, CDR3 DNA. The D gene is left open where the match is weak. Clone size, where shown, is once, few, many, or a class for clones that have expanded.

>-|-|TRBV7-2|TRBJ1-5
CASSFTGSNQPQHF
TGTGCCAGCAGCTTTACAGGGAGCAATCAGCCCCAGCATTTT
>few|TRBD1|TRBV7-3|TRBJ2-3
CASSSQGGTDTQYF
TGTGCCAGCAGCTCACAGGGGGGCACAGATACGCAGTATTTT
>-|-|TRBV19|TRBJ1-2
CASGGRVDYGYTF
TGTGCCAGCGGGGGGCGAGTCGACTATGGCTACACCTTC
>-|-|TRBV5-8|TRBJ1-2
CASSLAGIYGYTF
TGTGCCAGCAGCTTGGCCGGGATCTATGGCTACACCTTC
>-|-|TRBV3-1/TRBV3-2|TRBJ1-2
CASSQHLDSHGYTF
TGTGCCAGCAGCCAGCACTTGGACAGCCATGGCTACACCTTC
>-|TRBD1|TRBV5-1|TRBJ2-2
CASSLGDRAIGELFF
TGCGCCAGCAGCTTGGGAGACAGGGCGATCGGGGAGCTGTTTTTT
>few|TRBD2|TRBV29-1|TRBJ2-7
CSVAGGANSYEQYF
TGCAGCGTTGCCGGGGGGGCAAACTCCTACGAGCAGTACTTC
>-|-|TRBV10-1|TRBJ2-3
CASSPDWGLTDTQYF
TGCGCCAGCAGTCCCGACTGGGGACTCACAGATACGCAGTATTTT
>-|-|TRBV7-2|TRBJ2-1
CASSPVRWRGSYNEQFF
TGTGCCAGCAGCCCCGTCCGGTGGCGGGGCTCCTACAATGAGCAGTTCTTC
>-|TRBD1|TRBV4-1|TRBJ1-2
CASSPQRKQGFYGYTF
TGCGCCAGCAGCCCACAACGGAAACAGGGGTTTTATGGCTACACCTTC
>few|TRBD1|TRBV11-2|TRBJ1-2
CASSLVRGPYGYTF
TGTGCCAGCAGCTTAGTCAGGGGGCCCTATGGCTACACCTTC
>-|TRBD1|TRBV30|TRBJ1-5
CAWSDYGTVRQPQHF
TGTGCCTGGAGTGATTACGGGACAGTTCGTCAGCCCCAGCATTTT
>-|-|TRBV29-1|TRBJ1-2
CSVAPRQIIANYGYTF
TGCAGCGTGGCCCCAAGACAGATTATAGCTAACTATGGCTACACCTTC
>-|TRBD2|TRBV7-2|TRBJ2-1
CASSLIGGTSGVNEQFF
TGTGCCAGCAGCTTAATCGGGGGGACTAGCGGGGTAAATGAGCAGTTCTTC
>-|-|TRBV27|TRBJ2-4
CASSSLRGKNIQYF
TGTGCCAGCAGTTCCCTCAGGGGCAAAAACATTCAGTACTTC
>-|-|TRBV6-5|TRBJ1-5
CASSRARVDQPQHF
TGTGCCAGCTCCCGCGCCAGGGTCGATCAGCCCCAGCATTTT
>-|-|TRBV4-1|TRBJ1-2
CASSQDQGDYGYTF
TGCGCCAGCAGCCAAGACCAGGGTGACTATGGCTACACCTTC
>-|-|TRBV15|TRBJ2-1
CATSRGGGGAPYNEQFF
TGTGCCACCAGCAGAGGAGGAGGGGGCGCCCCTTACAATGAGCAGTTCTTC
>-|TRBD2|TRBV29-1|TRBJ2-7
CSAAGTTYSYEQYF
TGCAGCGCCGCCGGGACTACCTATTCCTACGAGCAGTACTTC
>-|TRBD1|TRBV6-1|TRBJ2-5
CASSEAQGEETQYF
TGTGCCAGCAGTGAAGCCCAGGGGGAAGAGACCCAGTACTTC
>-|TRBD1|TRBV5-1|TRBJ2-3
CASSLVGQGTDTQYF
TGCGCCAGCAGCCTCGTCGGACAGGGTACAGATACGCAGTATTTT
>-|-|TRBV25-1|TRBJ2-3
CASSARHRTDTQYF
TGTGCCAGCAGTGCACGACACCGCACAGATACGCAGTATTTT
>-|-|TRBV11-3|TRBJ2-4
CASSLRAGSNIQYF
TGTGCCAGCAGCTTACGGGCGGGATCAAACATTCAGTACTTC
>-|-|TRBV7-2|TRBJ1-5
CASSLYAGADQPQHF
TGTGCCAGCAGCTTATACGCGGGGGCTGATCAGCCCCAGCATTTT
>-|-|TRBV6-5|TRBJ2-7
CASSSPGGRTYEQYF
TGTGCCAGCAGTTCCCCCGGGGGGCGAACCTACGAGCAGTACTTC
>-|TRBD1|TRBV3-1/TRBV3-2|TRBJ1-2
CASSPRDRGPANYGYTF
TGTGCCAGCAGCCCCCGGGACAGGGGCCCAGCTAACTATGGCTACACCTTC
>once|-|TRBV5-8|TRBJ2-2
CASSFRGSTGELFF
TGTGCCAGCAGCTTTCGGGGAAGCACCGGGGAGCTGTTTTTT
>-|TRBD1|TRBV25-1|TRBJ2-2
CARRDRGLHPYKTGELFF
TGTGCCAGGCGAGACAGGGGACTCCACCCCTACAAAACCGGGGAGCTGTTTTTT
>-|TRBD1|TRBV24-1|TRBJ2-7
CATSGDRGGEQYF
TGTGCCACCAGTGGTGACAGGGGAGGAGAGCAGTACTTC
>-|-|TRBV19|TRBJ2-4
CASSMSQGWPNIQYF
TGTGCCAGTAGTATGAGCCAGGGGTGGCCAAACATTCAGTACTTC
>-|-|TRBV12-3/TRBV12-4|TRBJ2-5
CASSFGRRETQYF
TGTGCCAGCAGTTTCGGTCGGAGGGAGACCCAGTACTTC
>-|-|TRBV7-2|TRBJ2-5
CASSFRYQETQYF
TGTGCCAGCAGCTTCAGGTACCAAGAGACCCAGTACTTC
>-|-|TRBV24-1|TRBJ2-5
CATSDLPGHSQETQYF
TGTGCCACCAGTGATTTGCCGGGACATAGCCAAGAGACCCAGTACTTC
>-|TRBD2|TRBV3-1/TRBV3-2|TRBJ2-5
CASSQARGGRGETQYF
TGTGCCAGCAGCCAAGCACGGGGGGGCCGAGGAGAGACCCAGTACTTC
>-|-|TRBV7-9|TRBJ2-7
CASSLGMGQTGYEQYF
TGTGCCAGCAGCTTAGGAATGGGGCAAACTGGCTACGAGCAGTACTTC
>once|-|TRBV4-2|TRBJ2-3
CASSHPGDRSDTQYF
TGTGCCAGCAGCCATCCGGGGGACCGATCAGATACGCAGTATTTT
>-|TRBD1|TRBV4-3|TRBJ1-6
CASSQDGTGGVSPLHF
TGCGCCAGCAGCCAAGATGGGACAGGGGGCGTTTCACCCCTCCACTTT
>once|-|TRBV7-9|TRBJ2-3
CASSLGSGIVADTQYF
TGTGCCAGCAGCTTAGGTTCAGGGATCGTGGCAGATACGCAGTATTTT
>-|-|TRBV7-8|TRBJ1-3
CASSSQTGNTIYF
TGTGCCAGCAGCTCTCAGACTGGAAACACCATATATTTT
>-|-|TRBV29-1|TRBJ2-7
CSVLWRETYEQYF
TGCAGCGTTTTATGGCGGGAAACCTACGAGCAGTACTTC
>-|TRBD1|TRBV2|TRBJ1-1
CATHPQGARGFF
TGTGCCACGCACCCTCAGGGGGCGCGTGGTTTCTTT
>-|-|TRBV6-5|TRBJ1-1
CASSYLGQRMNTEAFF
TGTGCCAGCAGTTACCTGGGACAAAGAATGAACACTGAAGCTTTCTTT
>-|TRBD2|TRBV19|TRBJ2-5
CASSPELAGREETQYF
TGTGCCAGTAGTCCGGAACTAGCGGGTAGGGAAGAGACCCAGTACTTC
>-|TRBD1|TRBV27|TRBJ2-2
CASSRDSPNTGELFF
TGTGCCAGCTCCCGGGACAGTCCTAACACCGGGGAGCTGTTTTTT
>-|-|TRBV30|TRBJ1-2
CAWSSGLDYGYTF
TGTGCCTGGAGTTCAGGGTTGGACTATGGCTACACCTTC
>-|TRBD2|TRBV10-1|TRBJ2-4
CASSDWTSGGQNIQYF
TGCGCCAGCAGTGACTGGACTAGCGGGGGTCAAAACATTCAGTACTTC
>-|-|TRBV7-7|TRBJ2-1
CASSLVGADYNEQFF
TGTGCCAGCAGCTTGGTGGGGGCGGACTACAATGAGCAGTTCTTC
>once|-|TRBV5-1|TRBJ2-1
CASSQAPSLYNEQFF
TGCGCCAGCAGCCAAGCGCCGTCACTGTACAATGAGCAGTTCTTC
>-|-|TRBV18|TRBJ1-1
CASWRGRETEAFF
TGTGCCAGCTGGCGCGGGAGGGAGACTGAAGCTTTCTTT